This TCR beta chain was profiled in a study of blood T cell repertoires in COVID-19. Study details: Researchers got acute and convalescent COVID-19 samples from the United States, Italy and Spain. The cDNA or gDNA used as material had been derived from T cells, B-cell-depleted T cells, or PBMCs.

V lost 4 bases to trimming and J lost 5 bases, with 15 bases between them. The CDR3 is 14 residues long. Germline loops: CDR1 SGHNT, CDR2 YYREEE (reference sequence). In the authors' methods: Reference gene primer amplification in the assay estimated nucleated cell counts. Only in-frame clones appear in the TCRdb table, and some are missing; sequencing was by immunoSEQ multiplex PCR. That table supplies the V and J calls and clone size; D and trimming were determined from the DNA. This sample has just over 90,000 clones; 75% to 90% occur once, and the top ten carry around 1.5%. This receptor was taken from a human donor with active COVID-19. The donor label of this sample is uncertain. The V gene is TRBV5-4, the J gene TRBJ1-1, with D possibly matching TRBD1 (5 bases). The sample consisted of peripheral blood. The CDR3 sequence is CASSPTGFVTEAFF. The CDR3 DNA sequence: TGTGCCAGCAGCCCTACAGGTTTCGTAACTGAAGCTTTCTTT.